Detailed here is one T cell receptor (beta chain). These data belong to a study of PD-L1 blockade in urothelial cancer. Study-wide context: As for prior chemotherapy regimens, patients had received 0 to 3.

Germline loops: CDR1 SGHRS, CDR2 YFSETQ. This CDR3 has 13 residues. Between the trimmed V and J ends, which lost 6 bases and 5 bases, there was a span of 12 bases. Indicated time point: peripheral blood 6 weeks after treatment start. In each PCR, synthetic TCR analog templates were spiked in. Profiled with immunoSEQ multiplex PCR; TCRdb holds only in-frame clones, not every one. The sample records about 29,000 clones, roughly 80% being singletons. This sequence originates from a man aged 70-80 years with urothelial cancer. This material consisted of PBMCs, taken around atezolizumab (anti-PD-L1) treatment. The chain couples TRBV5-1 to TRBJ2-1, with D tentatively TRBD2 (6 bases). CDR3 sequence: CASNSRDNNEQFF. CDR3 bases: TGCGCCAGCAATTCGCGGGATAACAATGAGCAGTTCTTC.